The rows below give T cell receptor beta chains drawn from one sample of a study of blood T cell repertoires in COVID-19. Libraries were prepared by immunoSEQ multiplex PCR; TCRdb keeps only in-frame clonotypes and omits some of them. The sample contains more than 60,000 clones, approximately 80% of which appear only once. Sequencing input: peripheral blood. Receptor source: a man aged 55 to 69 with active or convalescent COVID-19. Each CDR3 is given with its conserved first and last residue. The D gene is left open where the match is weak. Part of the rows lack a size; the others show once, few, many or a class for expanded clones.

v_call: TRBV6-5; clone_size: few; d_call: TRBD1; j_call: TRBJ1-5; cdr3_nt: TGTGCCAGCACCCAGGGGGAAGTAAGCAATCAGCCCCAGCATTTT; cdr3_aa: CASTQGEVSNQPQHF
v_call: TRBV9; clone_size: NA; d_call: NA; j_call: TRBJ2-2; cdr3_nt: TGTGCCAGCAGCCCCGGCGGCAGGGGATTCGACACCGGGGAGCTGTTTTTT; cdr3_aa: CASSPGGRGFDTGELFF
v_call: TRBV6-4; clone_size: many; d_call: NA; j_call: TRBJ2-2; cdr3_nt: TGTGCCAGCAGTGACTCTGGAGGACTAAACACCGGGGAGCTGTTTTTT; cdr3_aa: CASSDSGGLNTGELFF
v_call: TRBV5-1; clone_size: once; d_call: TRBD1; j_call: TRBJ1-1; cdr3_nt: TGCGCCAGCAGCCCACCGGGACAGACCGTCGGAGCTTTCTTT; cdr3_aa: CASSPPGQTVGAFF
v_call: TRBV12-5; clone_size: NA; d_call: TRBD1; j_call: TRBJ1-3; cdr3_nt: TGTGCTAGTGGTTTGGTAACAGGGGGCGCGGACACCATATATTTT; cdr3_aa: CASGLVTGGADTIYF
v_call: TRBV24-1; clone_size: NA; d_call: NA; j_call: TRBJ2-1; cdr3_nt: TGTGCCACCAGTGATTGGCAGGAGGGCAATGAGCAGTTCTTC; cdr3_aa: CATSDWQEGNEQFF
v_call: TRBV4-3; clone_size: NA; d_call: TRBD1; j_call: TRBJ2-3; cdr3_nt: TGCGCCAGCAGCCAAGAGTGGAGTTCAGGACAGGGGGCAGATACGCAGTATTTT; cdr3_aa: CASSQEWSSGQGADTQYF
v_call: TRBV3-1/TRBV3-2; clone_size: few; d_call: NA; j_call: TRBJ1-1; cdr3_nt: TGTGCCAGCAGCCAGGGAGAGGCTGAAGCTTTCTTT; cdr3_aa: CASSQGEAEAFF
v_call: TRBV7-2; clone_size: few; d_call: TRBD1; j_call: TRBJ1-6; cdr3_nt: TGTGCCAGCAGCTTTCCGGGACAGCATAATTCACCCCTCCACTTT; cdr3_aa: CASSFPGQHNSPLHF
v_call: TRBV2; clone_size: NA; d_call: NA; j_call: TRBJ1-4; cdr3_nt: TGTGCCAGCAGTGAAGTTGGGGGGGCTAATGAAAAACTGTTTTTT; cdr3_aa: CASSEVGGANEKLFF
v_call: TRBV25-1; clone_size: once; d_call: NA; j_call: TRBJ1-3; cdr3_nt: TGTGCCAGCAGTCTGGGTAGGGGTTCTGGAAACACCATATATTTT; cdr3_aa: CASSLGRGSGNTIYF
v_call: TRBV18; clone_size: NA; d_call: NA; j_call: TRBJ1-1; cdr3_nt: TGTGCCAGCTCACCACCGTCGGGGAACACTGAAGCTTTCTTT; cdr3_aa: CASSPPSGNTEAFF
v_call: TRBV4-2; clone_size: once; d_call: TRBD2; j_call: TRBJ2-2; cdr3_nt: TGTGCCAGCATAGCGGGGGGGCAGGGCGGGGAGCTGTTTTTT; cdr3_aa: CASIAGGQGGELFF
v_call: TRBV12-5; clone_size: NA; d_call: NA; j_call: TRBJ2-5; cdr3_nt: TGTGCTAGTGGTTTGGGGGGTAAACGGGGCCAAGAGACCCAGTACTTC; cdr3_aa: CASGLGGKRGQETQYF
v_call: TRBV2; clone_size: once; d_call: NA; j_call: TRBJ1-5; cdr3_nt: TGTGCCAGCAGTGAAACGGACACCAATCAGCCCCAGCATTTT; cdr3_aa: CASSETDTNQPQHF
v_call: TRBV3-1/TRBV3-2; clone_size: NA; d_call: TRBD1; j_call: TRBJ1-2; cdr3_nt: TGTGCCAGCAGCCAAGATACAGGGGATGATGGCTACACCTTC; cdr3_aa: CASSQDTGDDGYTF
v_call: TRBV5-6; clone_size: NA; d_call: NA; j_call: TRBJ2-3; cdr3_nt: TGTGCCAGCAGCTCGACCACTTCAGGGGCGAGCACAGATACGCAGTATTTT; cdr3_aa: CASSSTTSGASTDTQYF
v_call: TRBV10-2; clone_size: NA; d_call: TRBD1; j_call: TRBJ1-1; cdr3_nt: TGCGCCAGCAGTGATTGGACAGGGGGCGTTTGGACTGAAGCTTTCTTT; cdr3_aa: CASSDWTGGVWTEAFF
v_call: TRBV6-2/TRBV6-3; clone_size: NA; d_call: NA; j_call: TRBJ2-5; cdr3_nt: TGTGCCAGCAGCGGGGGCGCCCGAGAGACCCAGTACTTC; cdr3_aa: CASSGGARETQYF
v_call: TRBV2; clone_size: NA; d_call: TRBD1; j_call: TRBJ1-2; cdr3_nt: TGTGCCAGCAGTAGACAGGGGCCCGGAATCTATGGCTACACCTTC; cdr3_aa: CASSRQGPGIYGYTF
v_call: TRBV6-5; clone_size: NA; d_call: NA; j_call: TRBJ1-1; cdr3_nt: TGTGCCAGCAGTTACTCCCGGAGAGGCACTGAAGCTTTCTTT; cdr3_aa: CASSYSRRGTEAFF
v_call: TRBV4-3; clone_size: NA; d_call: NA; j_call: TRBJ1-2; cdr3_nt: TGCGCCAGCAGCCAAGATTGGGCCGGGCAGGGGATGGGGGGCTACACCTTC; cdr3_aa: CASSQDWAGQGMGGYTF
v_call: TRBV5-4; clone_size: NA; d_call: NA; j_call: TRBJ1-5; cdr3_nt: TGTGCCAGCAGCCTGTCAGGGAGCAATCAGCCCCAGCATTTT; cdr3_aa: CASSLSGSNQPQHF
v_call: TRBV6-5; clone_size: NA; d_call: TRBD1; j_call: TRBJ1-6; cdr3_nt: TGTGCCAGCAGTTTACCGGGACAGGGTTTCAATTCACCCCTCCACTTT; cdr3_aa: CASSLPGQGFNSPLHF
v_call: TRBV6-5; clone_size: NA; d_call: TRBD1; j_call: TRBJ2-7; cdr3_nt: TGTGCCAGCAGTCAACGGGTGGACAGGGTCGAGCAGTACTTC; cdr3_aa: CASSQRVDRVEQYF
v_call: TRBV27; clone_size: NA; d_call: NA; j_call: TRBJ2-7; cdr3_nt: TGTGCCAGCAGTTCGGCGGGACAGTCCTACGAGCAGTACTTC; cdr3_aa: CASSSAGQSYEQYF
v_call: TRBV12-3/TRBV12-4; clone_size: NA; d_call: NA; j_call: TRBJ2-5; cdr3_nt: TGTGCCAGCAGTTTAGCGGGAGGAGGGACCCAGTACTTC; cdr3_aa: CASSLAGGGTQYF
v_call: TRBV27; clone_size: NA; d_call: NA; j_call: TRBJ2-1; cdr3_nt: TGTGCCAGCAGTTTAGGACAGTCGACTTACAATGAGCAGTTCTTC; cdr3_aa: CASSLGQSTYNEQFF
v_call: TRBV27; clone_size: few; d_call: NA; j_call: TRBJ1-1; cdr3_nt: TGTGCCAGCAGTTTAGCAGGCCCCACCACTGAAGCTTTCTTT; cdr3_aa: CASSLAGPTTEAFF
v_call: TRBV6-5; clone_size: NA; d_call: TRBD1; j_call: TRBJ1-5; cdr3_nt: TGTGCCAGCAGGAGCACAGGGGGGGGCAATCAGCCCCAGCATTTT; cdr3_aa: CASRSTGGGNQPQHF
v_call: TRBV7-2; clone_size: NA; d_call: NA; j_call: TRBJ2-2; cdr3_nt: TGTGCCAGCAGCTACGGTCGGAGCGGGCCGAACACCGGGGAGCTGTTTTTT; cdr3_aa: CASSYGRSGPNTGELFF
v_call: TRBV18; clone_size: few; d_call: TRBD1; j_call: TRBJ2-7; cdr3_nt: TGTGCCAGCTCACCACAAAAGGGACAGCCTCTTTACGAGCAGTACTTC; cdr3_aa: CASSPQKGQPLYEQYF
v_call: TRBV29-1; clone_size: NA; d_call: NA; j_call: TRBJ2-7; cdr3_nt: TGCAGCGTTGAACTGGGGCGGGGAAACTCCTACGAGCAGTACTTC; cdr3_aa: CSVELGRGNSYEQYF
v_call: TRBV5-4; clone_size: NA; d_call: NA; j_call: TRBJ2-6; cdr3_nt: TGTGCCAGCAGCCTCCGTGGGCCATCGGCCGGGACACCTGGGGCCAACGTCCTGACTTTC; cdr3_aa: CASSLRGPSAGTPGANVLTF
v_call: TRBV4-1; clone_size: NA; d_call: NA; j_call: TRBJ1-3; cdr3_nt: TGCGCCAGCAGCCAAGATCTCGGAAACACCATATATTTT; cdr3_aa: CASSQDLGNTIYF
v_call: TRBV7-9; clone_size: NA; d_call: TRBD2; j_call: TRBJ2-2; cdr3_nt: TGTGCCAGCAGCCAGACTAGCGGGGGAACCGGGGAGCTGTTTTTT; cdr3_aa: CASSQTSGGTGELFF
v_call: TRBV7-2; clone_size: NA; d_call: NA; j_call: TRBJ2-3; cdr3_nt: TGTGCCAGCAGCTTAAGTATGGGGGCCAGACCCTCTCTCACAGATACGCAGTATTTT; cdr3_aa: CASSLSMGARPSLTDTQYF
v_call: TRBV4-2; clone_size: NA; d_call: NA; j_call: TRBJ1-2; cdr3_nt: TGTGCCAGCAGCCAAGAAAGACAGAACTATGGCTACACCTTC; cdr3_aa: CASSQERQNYGYTF
v_call: TRBV6-2/TRBV6-3; clone_size: NA; d_call: TRBD2; j_call: TRBJ2-1; cdr3_nt: TGTGCCAGCAGTTACATACTAGCGGGGGGGCCCAATGAGCAGTTCTTC; cdr3_aa: CASSYILAGGPNEQFF
v_call: TRBV7-3; clone_size: NA; d_call: TRBD2; j_call: TRBJ2-1; cdr3_nt: TGTGCCAGCAGCCCTCAGAGCGGGGGGTACAATGAGCAGTTCTTC; cdr3_aa: CASSPQSGGYNEQFF
v_call: TRBV6-5; clone_size: few; d_call: NA; j_call: TRBJ2-2; cdr3_nt: TGTGCCAGCAGACGACGGGGTACCGGGGAGCTGTTTTTT; cdr3_aa: CASRRRGTGELFF
v_call: TRBV6-2/TRBV6-3; clone_size: NA; d_call: TRBD2; j_call: TRBJ2-4; cdr3_nt: TGTGCCAGCAGTTCCGGGGGGGCGACCAAAAACATTCAGTACTTC; cdr3_aa: CASSSGGATKNIQYF